This is a list of T cell receptor beta chains from one sample in a study of tumour-infiltrating T cells in Burkitt lymphoma. TCRdb's table, derived via immunoSEQ multiplex PCR, lists solely in-frame clones and lacks some. Among around 7,400 clones, about 69% were seen once, and the ten largest hold roughly 37%. The source material was tumor tissue. The receptors shown here come from a human donor with diffuse large B-cell lymphoma. The CDR3 runs from the conserved cysteine through the conserved F or W. D genes are given only for firm matches. Size is omitted from some rows. Given values are once, few, many or a class for expanded clones.

few | TRBJ2-7 | . | TRBV5-1 | TGCGCCAGCAGCTTGGCCGGGACGCGAGCCTACGAGCAGTACTTC | CASSLAGTRAYEQYF
few | TRBJ1-6 | . | TRBV18 | TGTGCCAGCTCACCAATCAATTCACCCCTCCACTTT | CASSPINSPLHF
few | TRBJ2-4 | TRBD1 | TRBV6-6 | TGTGCCAGCAGTTACGGCGGACAGGGAAACATTCAGTACTTC | CASSYGGQGNIQYF
. | TRBJ2-1 | . | TRBV5-1 | TGCGCCAGCAGCTTGGCACCTAGCGCATACAATGAGCAGTTCTTC | CASSLAPSAYNEQFF
. | TRBJ1-4 | . | TRBV5-5 | TGTGCCAGCAGCTTTACCTCGGAGCGTGAAAAACTGTTTTTT | CASSFTSEREKLFF
. | TRBJ2-1 | . | TRBV9 | TGTGCCAGCAACGGTAGGGGGGGAACCTACAATGAGCAGTTCTTC | CASNGRGGTYNEQFF
. | TRBJ1-2 | . | TRBV9 | TGTGCCAGCAGCGTAGCCCGTGGTCATGACTACACCTTC | CASSVARGHDYTF
. | TRBJ2-2 | . | TRBV5-4 | TGTGCCAGCAGCCGGGACGGAAACACCGGGGAGCTGTTTTTT | CASSRDGNTGELFF
few | TRBJ2-5 | . | TRBV9 | TGTGCCAGCACGGGGGTCCGGGAGACCCAGTACTTC | CASTGVRETQYF
. | TRBJ1-2 | . | TRBV7-2 | TGTGCCAGCAGCTGGAGGGACAAGCGCTATGGCTACACCTTC | CASSWRDKRYGYTF
. | TRBJ2-3 | TRBD2 | TRBV29-1 | TGCAGCGCCGAACCCTCACTAGCGGGGTCAAATACGCAGTATTTT | CSAEPSLAGSNTQYF
. | TRBJ2-1 | . | TRBV7-2 | TGTGCCAGCAGCCCCCTTACTCGGGGTGAGCAGTTCTTC | CASSPLTRGEQFF
. | TRBJ1-2 | . | TRBV5-6 | TGTGCCAGCAGTCCCGATGGACTCGACTATGGCTACACCTTC | CASSPDGLDYGYTF
. | TRBJ1-4 | . | TRBV19 | TGTGCCAGCCTAAGCAAGGGACGGCCCTGGAGAGGGGAAAAACTGTTTTTT | CASLSKGRPWRGEKLFF
. | TRBJ1-2 | . | TRBV5-5 | TGTGCCAGCAGCTCCCGCAGCAGCCTATGGGGCTACACCTTC | CASSSRSSLWGYTF
few | TRBJ2-7 | . | TRBV7-9 | TGTGCCAGCAGTTTAGATGGCTGGGGCCCGACCTACGAGCAGTACTTC | CASSLDGWGPTYEQYF
. | TRBJ2-7 | . | TRBV7-8 | TGTGCCAGCAGCTTACGGTTGGGGCGACAGTTCGACTACGAGCAGTACTTC | CASSLRLGRQFDYEQYF
. | TRBJ1-6 | . | TRBV6-1 | TGTGCCAGCAGTGTTGACAAATCACCCCTCCACTTT | CASSVDKSPLHF
. | TRBJ2-1 | . | TRBV9 | TGTGCCAGCAGCGTAGGTCCGGGCTTCTACAATGAGCAGTTCTTC | CASSVGPGFYNEQFF
. | TRBJ2-5 | . | TRBV15 | TGTGCCACCGAAGAACGTCAGACAGGGAGGAGAGAGACCCAGTACTTC | CATEERQTGRRETQYF
. | TRBJ2-1 | . | TRBV15 | TGTGCCACCAGCCCCGGGGCCAGGAATGAGCAGTTCTTC | CATSPGARNEQFF
. | TRBJ1-4 | TRBD1 | TRBV5-1 | TGCGCCAGCAGCTTGGGGACAGGATCGAATGAAAAACTGTTTTTT | CASSLGTGSNEKLFF
. | TRBJ2-2 | . | TRBV29-1 | TGCAGCGTTGAAGATTTGTCGAACACCGGGGAGCTGTTTTTT | CSVEDLSNTGELFF
. | TRBJ2-1 | . | TRBV7-9 | TGTGCCAGCAGCGCGGAAACCTCCTACAATGAGCAGTTCTTC | CASSAETSYNEQFF
few | TRBJ2-3 | . | TRBV20-1 | TGCAGTGCTTCACCTACAGATACGCAGTATTTT | CSASPTDTQYF
. | TRBJ1-2 | TRBD1 | TRBV19 | TGTGCCAGTAGTATGGGACAGGGGAACTATGGCTACACCTTC | CASSMGQGNYGYTF
. | TRBJ2-7 | . | TRBV27 | TGTGCCAGCAGTCCACAGGATTACGAGCAGTACTTC | CASSPQDYEQYF
. | TRBJ2-2 | . | TRBV10-3 | TGTGCCATCGGCACCGGGGAGCTGTTTTTT | CAIGTGELFF
few | TRBJ1-1 | . | TRBV27 | TGTGCCAGCAGTTTATCCCCGGCCGCTGAAGCTTTCTTT | CASSLSPAAEAFF
. | TRBJ2-3 | TRBD2 | TRBV5-1 | TGCGCCAGCAGCTCGGGACTAGCGGAGAGCACAGATACGCAGTATTTT | CASSSGLAESTDTQYF
medium-sized | TRBJ2-7 | . | TRBV5-6 | TGTGCCAGCAGCCTTGCCACGAACGAGCAGTACTTC | CASSLATNEQYF
. | TRBJ1-1 | TRBD1 | TRBV14 | TGTGCCAGCAGCTACTACAGAGGGGGCGGCACTGAAGCTTTCTTT | CASSYYRGGGTEAFF
once | TRBJ1-5 | . | TRBV7-8 | TGTGCCAGCAGCTATAGTGGGGGCTTGTCGGGTCAGCCCCAGCATTTT | CASSYSGGLSGQPQHF
. | TRBJ1-2 | . | TRBV10-3 | TGTGCCATCAGTGAGTGGGGTAGAGGGGCGAAAAACTATGGCTACACCTTC | CAISEWGRGAKNYGYTF
. | TRBJ1-4 | . | TRBV5-8 | TGTGCCAGCAGCGGTGGACAGTTGACGGGTGAAAAACTGTTTTTT | CASSGGQLTGEKLFF
. | TRBJ2-3 | . | TRBV4-1 | TGCGCCAGCAGCCAAGATCAGGGGAGAGATACGCAGTATTTT | CASSQDQGRDTQYF
. | TRBJ1-2 | TRBD1 | TRBV4-3 | TGCGCCAGCAGCCAAGATCTAGGACAGGGGTTCGGCTACACCTTC | CASSQDLGQGFGYTF
. | TRBJ1-2 | . | TRBV18 | TGTGCCAGCTCACCGGGCCGGGATAGCCCGGGTGGCTACACCTTC | CASSPGRDSPGGYTF
. | TRBJ2-1 | . | TRBV5-1 | TGCGCCAGCAGCGTCAATAGGGGCCATGAGCAGTTCTTC | CASSVNRGHEQFF
. | TRBJ2-3 | TRBD2 | TRBV4-1 | TGCGCCAGCAGCCAAGAACCGGGGCAGGCGGGGGCAGATACGCAGTATTTT | CASSQEPGQAGADTQYF
. | TRBJ1-1 | . | TRBV14 | TGTGCCAGCAGCTCGGCTCCGGAACCCTCGAACACTGAAGCTTTCTTT | CASSSAPEPSNTEAFF